These 15 T cell receptor beta chains came from one sample sequenced in a study of T cell responses to AZD1222 COVID-19 vaccine. TCRdb keeps only in-frame clones here, not all; method: immunoSEQ multiplex PCR. The sample consists of over 120,000 clones, 85% to 95% of them appearing once. The specimen was peripheral blood, collected on day 0 of AZD1222 vaccination. These receptor sequences come from an adult in good health.

The chain uses TRBV29-1 and TRBJ2-1; unclear D gene. The length of the CDR3 is 17 residues. CDR1 SQVTM and CDR2 ANQGSEA come from the germline V gene. V lost 1 base and J 0 bases, leaving 16 bases between the germline ends. CDR3 residues: CSVEGGYQESSYNEQFF. The DNA for the CDR3 is TGCAGCGTTGAAGGGGGTTATCAGGAGAGCTCCTACAATGAGCAGTTCTTC.

This clone was observed a single time. The chain uses TRBV7-2 and TRBJ1-2; D unresolved. Germline V gene sequence: CDR1 SGHTA, CDR2 FQGNSA. The CDR3 loop spans 14 amino acids. Trimming pared 0 bases from V and 3 bases from J, leaving 8 bases between. DNA for the CDR3: TGTGCCAGCAGCTTAGCAGTGAGCGACTATGGCTACACCTTC. Translation gives CASSLAVSDYGYTF.

The gene calls are TRBV7-9 and TRBJ1-4, with D perhaps TRBD1 (5 bases). CDR1 and CDR2 from the germline V gene are SEHNR and FQNEAQ (reference sequence). The V gene lost 6 bases and the J gene lost 7 bases, with 9 bases spanning the gap. The CDR3 is made up of 12 amino acids. CDR3: CASSQRGEKLFF. The CDR3 nucleotides read TGTGCCAGCAGTCAAAGGGGTGAAAAACTGTTTTTT.

In DNA form, the CDR3 reads TGTGCCCTCAGAGGACAGGGGACGGATGGGACTAATGAAAAACTGTTTTTT. Its protein product is CALRGQGTDGTNEKLFF. The rearrangement links TRBV7-9 to TRBJ1-4; 9 bases line up with TRBD1. The V gene end was trimmed by 11 bases and the J gene end by 2 bases; junction bases not matched to a gene: 15. Germline V gene lookup returns CDR1 SEHNR and CDR2 FQNEAQ (reference sequence). The CDR3 loop spans 17 amino acids.

The CDR3 loop is CSVWTGGNQPQHF. In DNA form, the CDR3 reads TGCAGCGTTTGGACAGGGGGCAATCAGCCCCAGCATTTT. This rearrangement joins TRBV29-1 to TRBJ1-5; 9 bases line up with TRBD1. Germline CDR1 SQVTM, CDR2 ANQGSEA. This CDR3 is 13 amino acids long. Germline trimming cut 5 bases from V and 2 bases from J; bases unmatched to any gene: 1.

The rearrangement joins TRBV20-1 to TRBJ2-1, with 9 bases lining up with TRBD1. CDR1 is DFQATT, CDR2 SNEGSKA, per germline (reference sequence). V was clipped by 3 bases and J by 6 bases; unmatched bases: 12. This CDR3 region has 16 residues. The CDR3 loop is CSASGSPGQGGNEQFF. As DNA, the CDR3 is TGCAGTGCTAGTGGATCCCCGGGACAGGGAGGCAATGAGCAGTTCTTC.

CDR3 loop: CAWRSPRGKNTEAFF. As DNA, the CDR3 is TGTGCCTGGAGATCACCCAGAGGGAAGAACACTGAAGCTTTCTTT. This chain connects TRBV30 to TRBJ1-1, with D unclear. Germline CDR1 reads GTSNPN; CDR2 reads SVGIG (reference sequence). This CDR3 has 15 residues. V lost 3 bases to trimming and J lost 1 base, with 15 bases between them.

This chain links TRBV27 with TRBJ2-5, with D unresolved. V lost 11 bases, J lost 2 bases, and 6 bases lay in between. Per the germline V gene, CDR1 is MNHEY and CDR2 is SMNVEV (reference sequence). This CDR3 has 10 amino acids. In nucleotides, the CDR3 is TGTGCCCTACCGCAAGAGACCCAGTACTTC. Residues: CALPQETQYF.

J is TRBJ1-2 and V is TRBV28; the D gene is possibly TRBD1 (6 bases). Trimming shortened V by 6 bases and J by 6 bases, and 14 bases separated the two germline ends. The CDR3 is 13 amino acids. Germline-derived CDR1 and CDR2 are MDHEN and SYDVKM. The CDR3 loop is CASRWQGSNGYTF. The DNA of the CDR3 is TGTGCCAGCAGATGGCAGGGGAGCAATGGCTACACCTTC.

The chain has TRBV2 and TRBJ1-5, with a weak D call TRBD1 (5 bases). Trimming pared 3 bases from V and 7 bases from J, leaving 13 bases between. CDR1 is SNHLY, CDR2 FYNNEI, per germline. The CDR3 runs to 14 residues. CDR3 amino acids: CASSDGGREQPQHF. CDR3 nucleotide sequence: TGTGCCAGCAGTGACGGGGGACGGGAGCAGCCCCAGCATTTT.

CDR3 nucleotide sequence: TGTGCCAGCAGCTTAAGGCTTCAGGGGAGGACTGAAGCTTTCTTT. Translation gives CASSLRLQGRTEAFF. The chain joins TRBV7-8 to TRBJ1-1; D possibly corresponds to TRBD1 (6 bases). The V and J ends lost 2 bases and 5 bases respectively, with 15 bases between them. The CDR3 length is 15 residues. The V gene's germline CDR1 is SGHVS and CDR2 FQNEAQ.

V and J are TRBV24-1 and TRBJ1-5; D is unclear. CDR3 length: 14 residues. With 3 bases removed from V and 5 bases from J, the gap between germline ends came to 10 bases. The germline gives CDR1 KGHDR, CDR2 SFDVKD. CDR3 nucleotides: TGTGCCACCAGTGATCTAAGGGAGGATCAGCCCCAGCATTTT. This encodes CATSDLREDQPQHF.

The V call is TRBV2, the J call TRBJ1-1; 7 bases are a match to TRBD1. CDR3 size: 13 residues. Germline V lookup: CDR1 SNHLY, CDR2 FYNNEI. Germline trimming cut 6 bases from V and 5 bases from J; bases unmatched to any gene: 6. The CDR3 DNA follows: TGTGCCAGCAGCCAACAGGGGAGTACTGAAGCTTTCTTT. Amino acid sequence: CASSQQGSTEAFF.

This clone has just one count. The rearrangement uses TRBV5-5 and TRBJ1-5; 8 bases are a match to TRBD1. The CDR3 is made up of 14 amino acids. V shed 4 bases and J 7 bases; nucleotides not matched to a gene: 7. Germline V CDR1 and CDR2: SGHKS, YYEKEE (reference sequence). CDR3 sequence reads: CASSPGQGGQPQHF. The CDR3 DNA reads as TGTGCCAGCAGCCCTGGACAGGGCGGCCAGCCCCAGCATTTT.

This clone was recorded only once. The CDR3 loop is CASSQSQGYSDYGYTF. CDR3 in DNA: TGCGCCAGCAGCCAATCCCAGGGATATTCGGACTATGGCTACACCTTC. The rearrangement uses TRBV4-3 and TRBJ1-2, with D possibly being TRBD1 (5 bases). Trimming left V 2 bases short and J 3 bases short, with 16 bases between. CDR3 length equals 16 residues. CDR1 is LGHNA, CDR2 YSLEER, per germline.